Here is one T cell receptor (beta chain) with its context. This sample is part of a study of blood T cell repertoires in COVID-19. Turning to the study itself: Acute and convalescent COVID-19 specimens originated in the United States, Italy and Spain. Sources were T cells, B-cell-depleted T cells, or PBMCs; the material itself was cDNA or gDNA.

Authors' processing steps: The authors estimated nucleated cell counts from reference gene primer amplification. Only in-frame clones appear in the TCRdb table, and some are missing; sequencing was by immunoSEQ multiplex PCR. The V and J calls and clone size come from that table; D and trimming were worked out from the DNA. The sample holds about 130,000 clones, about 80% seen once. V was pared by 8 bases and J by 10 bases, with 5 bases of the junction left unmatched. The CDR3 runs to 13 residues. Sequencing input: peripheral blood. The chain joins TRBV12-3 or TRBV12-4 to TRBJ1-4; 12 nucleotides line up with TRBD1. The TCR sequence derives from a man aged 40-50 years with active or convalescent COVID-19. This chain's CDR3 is CASSGTGGSKLFF. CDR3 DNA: TGTGCCAGCTCCGGGACAGGGGGCTCAAAACTGTTTTTT.